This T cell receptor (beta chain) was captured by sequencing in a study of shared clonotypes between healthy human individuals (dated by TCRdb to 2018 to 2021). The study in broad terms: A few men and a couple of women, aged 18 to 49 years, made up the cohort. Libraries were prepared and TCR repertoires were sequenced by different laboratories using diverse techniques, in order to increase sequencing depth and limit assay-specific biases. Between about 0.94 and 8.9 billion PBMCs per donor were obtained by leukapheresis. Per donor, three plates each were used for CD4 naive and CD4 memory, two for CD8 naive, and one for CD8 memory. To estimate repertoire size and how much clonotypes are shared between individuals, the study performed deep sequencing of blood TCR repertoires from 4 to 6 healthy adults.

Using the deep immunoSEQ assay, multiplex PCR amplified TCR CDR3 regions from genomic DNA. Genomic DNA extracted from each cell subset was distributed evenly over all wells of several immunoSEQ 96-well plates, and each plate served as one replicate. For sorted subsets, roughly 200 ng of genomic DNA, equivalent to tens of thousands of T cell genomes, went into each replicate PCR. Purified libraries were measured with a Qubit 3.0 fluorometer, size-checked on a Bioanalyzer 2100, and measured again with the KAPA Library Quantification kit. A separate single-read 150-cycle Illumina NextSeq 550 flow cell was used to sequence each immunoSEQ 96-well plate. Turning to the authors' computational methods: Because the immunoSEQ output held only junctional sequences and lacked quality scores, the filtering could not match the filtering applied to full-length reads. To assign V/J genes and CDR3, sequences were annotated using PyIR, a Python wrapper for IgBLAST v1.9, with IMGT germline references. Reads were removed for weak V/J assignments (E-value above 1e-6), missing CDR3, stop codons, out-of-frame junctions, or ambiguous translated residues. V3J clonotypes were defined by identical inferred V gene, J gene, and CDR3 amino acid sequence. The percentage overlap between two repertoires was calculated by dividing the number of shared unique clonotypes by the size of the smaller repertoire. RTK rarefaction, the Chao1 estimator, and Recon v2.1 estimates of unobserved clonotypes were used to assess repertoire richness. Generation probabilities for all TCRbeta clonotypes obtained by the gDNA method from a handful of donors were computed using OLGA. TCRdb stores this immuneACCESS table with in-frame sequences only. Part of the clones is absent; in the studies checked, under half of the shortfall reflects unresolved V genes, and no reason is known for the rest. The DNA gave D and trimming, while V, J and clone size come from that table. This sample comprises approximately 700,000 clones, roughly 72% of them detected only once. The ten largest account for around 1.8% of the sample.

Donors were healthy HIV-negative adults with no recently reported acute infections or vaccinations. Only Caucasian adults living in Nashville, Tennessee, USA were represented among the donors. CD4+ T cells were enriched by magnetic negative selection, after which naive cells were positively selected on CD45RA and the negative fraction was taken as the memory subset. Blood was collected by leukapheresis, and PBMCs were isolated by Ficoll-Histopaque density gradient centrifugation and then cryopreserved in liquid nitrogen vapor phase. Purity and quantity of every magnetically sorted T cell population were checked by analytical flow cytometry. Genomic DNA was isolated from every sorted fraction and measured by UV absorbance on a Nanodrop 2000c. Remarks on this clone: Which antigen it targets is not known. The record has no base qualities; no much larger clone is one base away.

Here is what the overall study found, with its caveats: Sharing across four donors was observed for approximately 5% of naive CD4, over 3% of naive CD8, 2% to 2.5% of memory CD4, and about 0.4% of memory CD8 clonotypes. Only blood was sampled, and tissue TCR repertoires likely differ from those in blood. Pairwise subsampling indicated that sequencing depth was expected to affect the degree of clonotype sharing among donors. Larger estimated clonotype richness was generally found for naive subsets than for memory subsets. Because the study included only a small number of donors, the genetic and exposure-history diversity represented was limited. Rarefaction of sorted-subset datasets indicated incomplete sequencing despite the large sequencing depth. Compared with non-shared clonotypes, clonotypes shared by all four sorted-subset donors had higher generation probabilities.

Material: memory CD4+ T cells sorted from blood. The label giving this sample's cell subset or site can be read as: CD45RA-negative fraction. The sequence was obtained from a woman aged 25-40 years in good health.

At the DNA level, the sequence is TGTGCCAGCAGGACGATAGGACAGCCGACCGTGGGGGGCTACACCTTC. Its amino acids are CASRTIGQPTVGGYTF. Recombination connected TRBV28 to TRBJ1-2; TRBD1 is a possible D gene, resting on 6 matching bases. V is reduced by 6 bases and J by 8 bases, leaving a spacing of 25 bases between them. The CDR3, from cysteine to phenylalanine, totals 16 residues. This entry keeps only the CDR3 DNA: 48 bases, framed from base 1. Reading the germline V gene gives CDR1 MDHEN and CDR2 SYDVKM.